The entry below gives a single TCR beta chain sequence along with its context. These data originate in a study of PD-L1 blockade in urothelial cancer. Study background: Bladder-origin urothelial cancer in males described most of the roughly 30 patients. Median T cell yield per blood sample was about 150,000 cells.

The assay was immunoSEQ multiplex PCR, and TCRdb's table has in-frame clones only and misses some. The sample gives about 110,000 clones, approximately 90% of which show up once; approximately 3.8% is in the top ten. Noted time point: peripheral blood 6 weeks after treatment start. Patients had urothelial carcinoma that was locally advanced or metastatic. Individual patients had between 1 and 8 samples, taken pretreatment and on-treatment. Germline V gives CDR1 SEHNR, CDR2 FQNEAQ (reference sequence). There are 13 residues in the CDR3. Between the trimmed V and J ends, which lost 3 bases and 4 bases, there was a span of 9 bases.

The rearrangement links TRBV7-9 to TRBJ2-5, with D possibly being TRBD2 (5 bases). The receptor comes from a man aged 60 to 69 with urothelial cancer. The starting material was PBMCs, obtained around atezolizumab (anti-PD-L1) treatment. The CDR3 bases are TGTGCCAGCAGCTTCGCGGGCTCAGAGACCCAGTACTTC. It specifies CASSFAGSETQYF.